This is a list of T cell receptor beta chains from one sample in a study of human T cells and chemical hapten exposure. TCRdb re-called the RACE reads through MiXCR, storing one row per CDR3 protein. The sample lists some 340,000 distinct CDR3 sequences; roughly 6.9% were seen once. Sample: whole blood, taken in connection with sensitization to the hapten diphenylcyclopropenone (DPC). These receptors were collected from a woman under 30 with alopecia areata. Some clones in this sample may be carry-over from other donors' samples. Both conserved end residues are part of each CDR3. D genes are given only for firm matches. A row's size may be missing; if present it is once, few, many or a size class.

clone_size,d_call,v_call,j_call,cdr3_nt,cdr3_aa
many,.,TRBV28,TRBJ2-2,TGTGCCAGCAGTTTATATCGGGCCAACACCGGGGAGCTGTTTTTT,CASSLYRANTGELFF
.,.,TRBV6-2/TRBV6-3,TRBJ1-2,TGTGCCAGCAGGAGCCGGAACTATGGCTACACCTTC,CASRSRNYGYTF
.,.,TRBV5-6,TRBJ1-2,TGTGCCAGCAGCTTGGGGTCGGGAACGTACGAGATCTATGGCTACACCTTC,CASSLGSGTYEIYGYTF
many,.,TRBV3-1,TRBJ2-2,TGTGCCAGCAGCCAAGTTGTGCTTAACGGGGAGCTGTTTTTT,CASSQVVLNGELFF
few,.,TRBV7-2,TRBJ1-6,TGTGCCAGCAGCTCCACATTTGCTAATTCACCCCTCCACTTT,CASSSTFANSPLHF
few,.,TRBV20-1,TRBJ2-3,TGCAGTGCCATGGATTTCACAGATACGCAGTATTTT,CSAMDFTDTQYF
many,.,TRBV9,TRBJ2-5,TGTGCCAGCAGCGTAGAGCAGGGAGAGACCCAGTACTTC,CASSVEQGETQYF
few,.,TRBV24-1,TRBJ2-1,TGTGCCACCAGTACTCCAGCTCGGGAAGGGTTTGAGCAGTTCTTC,CATSTPAREGFEQFF
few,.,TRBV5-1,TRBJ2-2,TGCGCCAGCAAAGGGGACTTAGACGGAATCGGGGAGCTGTTTTTT,CASKGDLDGIGELFF
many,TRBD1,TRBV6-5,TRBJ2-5,TGTGCCAGCAGCCTGGGACAGGCAATCGAGACCCAGTACTTC,CASSLGQAIETQYF
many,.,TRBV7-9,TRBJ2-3,TGTGCCAGCAGCTGGGGGGATGGAAATACGCAGTATTTT,CASSWGDGNTQYF
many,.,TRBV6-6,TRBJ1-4,TGTGCCAGCAGCCGGGGCCTTAATGAAAAACTGTTTTTT,CASSRGLNEKLFF
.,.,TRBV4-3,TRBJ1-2,TGCGCCAGCAGCCAAGACGGTGTGGGGTCCAGGGGACATGGCTACACCTTC,CASSQDGVGSRGHGYTF
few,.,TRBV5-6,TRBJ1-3,TGTGCCAGCACCTCCCAAGACTCTGGAAACACCATATATTTT,CASTSQDSGNTIYF
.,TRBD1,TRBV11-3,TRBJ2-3,TGTGCCAGCAGCCCGGACAGGGGATCAGATACGCAGTATTTT,CASSPDRGSDTQYF
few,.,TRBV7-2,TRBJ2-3,TGTGCCAGCAGCTTCCGCGGGGTTATCACAGATACGCAGTATTTT,CASSFRGVITDTQYF
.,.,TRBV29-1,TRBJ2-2,TGCAGCGCCCGTTCATGGAACACCGGGGAGCTGTTTTTT,CSARSWNTGELFF
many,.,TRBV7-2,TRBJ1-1,TGTGCCAGCAGCTTAGCCCCCAGTGGCACTGAAGCTTTCTTT,CASSLAPSGTEAFF
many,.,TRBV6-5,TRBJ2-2,TGTGCCAGCAGTTACCCCGCCGGGGAGCTGTTTTTT,CASSYPAGELFF
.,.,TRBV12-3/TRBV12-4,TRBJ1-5,TGTGCCAGCAGTTTAGCGCGGCGGGGACAGCCCCAGCATTTT,CASSLARRGQPQHF
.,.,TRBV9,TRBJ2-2,TGTGCCAGCAGCGTCCTGGACACCGGGGAGCTGTTTTTT,CASSVLDTGELFF
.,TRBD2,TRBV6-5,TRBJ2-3,TGTACCAGCAGTGGGACTAGCGGGGCAGATACGCAGTATTTT,CTSSGTSGADTQYF
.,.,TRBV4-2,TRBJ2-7,TGTGCCAGCAGCCAAGATATGGCCAGTATTGAGCAGTACTTC,CASSQDMASIEQYF
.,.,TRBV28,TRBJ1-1,TGTGCCAGCAGTTTAGATCTGGGGTCCACTGAAGCTTTCTTT,CASSLDLGSTEAFF
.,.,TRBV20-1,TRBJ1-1,TGCAGTGCCGTTAGCCCCAGGGACACTGAAGCTTTCTTT,CSAVSPRDTEAFF
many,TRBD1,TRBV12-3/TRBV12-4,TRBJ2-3,TGTGCCAGCAGTACCGGGACAGGGGCGCTCACAGATACGCAGTATTTT,CASSTGTGALTDTQYF
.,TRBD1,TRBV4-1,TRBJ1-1,TGCGCCAGCAGCCAAGACGTACTACAGGGGGCTGAAGCTTTCTTT,CASSQDVLQGAEAFF
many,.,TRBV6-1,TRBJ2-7,TGTGCCAGCAGTGAAGCGGGCGAGCAGTACTTC,CASSEAGEQYF